This paragraph covers one TCR beta chain sequence. Its antigen is not known. The CDR3 runs 17 residues. Germline CDR1 and CDR2: SGHTA and FQGNSA. Losses at the gene ends were 1 base for V and 4 bases for J; bases not matched to a gene: 9. A process of 5'RACE template switching, which added a universal primer site and UMIs, was used to make TCR cDNA. TCRdb called the 5' RACE reads again in MiXCR, with one record for every CDR3 protein. The sample lists some 120,000 distinct CDR3 sequences; 8.4% were seen once. This specimen belongs to a study of T cells after yellow fever vaccination. Study-wide results and caveats: Clonotypes shared by both compartments, CD4 and CD8, made up a small share. Abundant bulk-population clonotypes could contaminate the FACS-sorted repertoires.

This receptor was identified in a man under 40 who received the YFV17D yellow fever vaccine. The specimen was CD8+ T cells sorted from PBMCs, collected 45 days after the yellow fever booster vaccination. The chain employs TRBV7-2 and TRBJ2-2; 7 nucleotides align to TRBD1. The CDR3 sequence: CASSLVDRLSGTGELFF. The CDR3 DNA reads as TGTGCCAGCAGCTTAGTGGACAGGCTCTCGGGCACCGGGGAGCTGTTTTTT.